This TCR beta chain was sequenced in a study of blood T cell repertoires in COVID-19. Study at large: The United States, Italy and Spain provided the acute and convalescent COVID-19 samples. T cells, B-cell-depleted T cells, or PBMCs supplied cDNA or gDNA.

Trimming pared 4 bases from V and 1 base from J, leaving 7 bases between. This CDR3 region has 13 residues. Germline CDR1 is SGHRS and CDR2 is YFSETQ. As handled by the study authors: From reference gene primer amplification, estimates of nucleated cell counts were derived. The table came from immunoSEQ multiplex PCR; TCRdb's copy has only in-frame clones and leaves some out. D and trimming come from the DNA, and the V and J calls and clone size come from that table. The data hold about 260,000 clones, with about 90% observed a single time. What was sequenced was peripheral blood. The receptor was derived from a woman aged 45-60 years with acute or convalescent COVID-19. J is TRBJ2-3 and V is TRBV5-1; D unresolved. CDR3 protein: CASSEQGTDTQYF. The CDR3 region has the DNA TGCGCCAGCAGCGAGCAGGGCACAGATACGCAGTATTTT.